This note documents a single TCR beta chain sequence. This sample was taken from a study of technical replicates of blood from a few donors. TCRdb keeps only in-frame clones here, not all; method: immunoSEQ multiplex PCR. The sample records fewer than 85,000 clones, 90% to 95% being singletons. The CDR3 covers 16 residues. The sequenced sample consisted of T cells isolated from PBMCs. V usage is TRBV21-1 and J usage is TRBJ2-4; the table names TRBD1, a call not compared with the DNA. TRBV21-1 is a documented pseudogene. This clonotype was obtained from a human donor in good health. The CDR3: CASTYRGLQGLNIQYF. The CDR3 DNA reads TGTGCCAGCACCTACAGGGGGCTTCAGGGGCTAAACATTCAGTACTTC.